This T cell receptor (beta chain) derives from a study of chemoradiotherapy in HPV16-positive cancers. Study-level points and caveats: The functional HPV-specific definition rests on just a couple of HPV16-positive patients. Non-HPV-specific T cells did not expand in tumors during treatment, whereas candidate HPV-specific clones and E7-related motifs did. In HPV16-positive patients, HPV-responsive T-cell expansion tracked better recurrence-free survival.

Samples were taken several times over chemoradiotherapy. Germline V CDR1 and CDR2: SGHNT, YYREEE (reference sequence). The CDR3 consists of 15 residues. The V and J ends lost 3 bases and 7 bases, in that order; junction bases with no gene match: 6. In the case of this clone: As yet, its antigen is unknown.

Profiled with immunoSEQ multiplex PCR; TCRdb holds only in-frame clones, not every one. Of 25,000 to 35,000 clones in the sample, roughly nine tenths were seen once. Sequenced here: blood, sampled from a patient who underwent chemoradiotherapy. The chain links TRBV5-4 to TRBJ1-6, with 8 positions matching TRBD1. The sequence derives from a human donor with HPV-associated anogenital cancer. The CDR3 nucleotides are TGTGCCAGCAGCTCAGGACAGGGCATCAATTCACCCCTCCACTTT. This gives the protein CASSSGQGINSPLHF.